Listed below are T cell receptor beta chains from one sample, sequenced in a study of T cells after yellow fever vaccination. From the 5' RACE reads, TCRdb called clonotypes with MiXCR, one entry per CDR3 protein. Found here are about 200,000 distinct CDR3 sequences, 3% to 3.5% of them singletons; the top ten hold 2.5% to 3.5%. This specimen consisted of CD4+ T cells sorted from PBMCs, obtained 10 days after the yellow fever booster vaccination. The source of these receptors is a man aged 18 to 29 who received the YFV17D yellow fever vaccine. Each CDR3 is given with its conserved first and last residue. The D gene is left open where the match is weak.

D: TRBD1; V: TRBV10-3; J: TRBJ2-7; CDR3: CAISSQGASYEQYF
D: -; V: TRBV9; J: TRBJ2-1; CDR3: CASSAVLAPYNNEQFF
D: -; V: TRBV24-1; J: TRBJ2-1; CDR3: CATSDSSVSEQFF
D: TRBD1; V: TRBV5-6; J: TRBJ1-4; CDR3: CASSRGTAELFF
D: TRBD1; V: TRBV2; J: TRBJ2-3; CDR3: CASSRDSRDTQYF
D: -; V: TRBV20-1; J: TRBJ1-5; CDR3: CSASAQQNQPQHF
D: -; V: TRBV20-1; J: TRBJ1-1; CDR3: CSASLREMNTEAFF
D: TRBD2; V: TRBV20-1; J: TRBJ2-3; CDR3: CSARLSGAPDTQYF
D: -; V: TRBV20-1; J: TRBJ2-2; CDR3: CSARNPQGTGELFF
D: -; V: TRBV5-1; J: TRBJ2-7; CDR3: CASSFWTGPSVSYEQYF
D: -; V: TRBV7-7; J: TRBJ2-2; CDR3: CASSSIAVNTGELFF
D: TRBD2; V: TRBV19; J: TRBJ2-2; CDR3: CASTPGTSGATGELFF